This T cell receptor beta chain was captured by sequencing in a study of blood T cells in healthy people across ages. Study summary: Roughly one uniquely barcoded beta molecule per two T cells was captured.

The CDR3 runs 14 residues. Trimming stripped 7 bases from V and 8 bases from J, with 20 bases between. A second roughly 6 to 12 cycle PCR used barcoded and J-beta primers. MiXCR, applied by TCRdb to the 5' RACE reads, yields one record per CDR3 protein. In the table there are roughly 1,100,000 distinct CDR3 sequences, 25% of which are singletons. This sample was also put to use in a study of T cells of mothers and their children.

Sequencing was done on a sample of blood. The gene calls are TRBV12-3 or TRBV12-4 and TRBJ1-2, with D uncertain. The sequence came from a girl aged 2 to 10 in good health. CDR3 coding DNA: TGTGCCAGCACCCCGACATCGTTACTTAGGGGCTACACCTTC. Translating it yields CASTPTSLLRGYTF.